This is a list of T cell receptor beta chains from one sample in a study of cytomegalovirus exposure and HLA in healthy donors. TCRdb keeps only in-frame clones here, not all; method: immunoSEQ multiplex PCR. This table has roughly 150,000 clones, roughly 82% appearing once. The material sequenced was PBMCs. The source of these receptors is a young man in good health and CMV-seropositive. The CDR3 runs from the conserved cysteine through the conserved F or W. Fields, in order: clone size, V gene, D gene, J gene, CDR3 protein, CDR3 DNA. A D gene is named only where the DNA matches it firmly. Rows give clone size only sometimes, using once, few, many, or a class for an expanded clone.

size: -
V: TRBV29-1
D: TRBD1
J: TRBJ1-1
CDR3: CSVEDFRGRAFF
DNA: TGCAGCGTTGAAGACTTCAGGGGGCGAGCTTTCTTT

size: -
V: TRBV11-2
D: TRBD1
J: TRBJ2-5
CDR3: CASSSGQGMSQETQYF
DNA: TGTGCCAGCAGCTCTGGACAGGGGATGAGTCAAGAGACCCAGTACTTC

size: -
V: TRBV5-1
D: -
J: TRBJ1-1
CDR3: CASSLTVSMNTEAFF
DNA: TGCGCCAGCAGCTTGACAGTATCAATGAACACTGAAGCTTTCTTT

size: -
V: TRBV6-6
D: TRBD1
J: TRBJ1-2
CDR3: CASRQTGLIANYGYTF
DNA: TGTGCCAGCAGGCAGACAGGGCTCATTGCTAACTATGGCTACACCTTC

size: few
V: TRBV6-5
D: -
J: TRBJ1-2
CDR3: CASSLQGLDGYTF
DNA: TGTGCCAGCAGTCTACAGGGATTGGATGGCTACACCTTC

size: -
V: TRBV2
D: -
J: TRBJ1-3
CDR3: CASSSDSRNTIYF
DNA: TGTGCCAGCAGTTCGGACAGCCGAAACACCATATATTTT

size: -
V: TRBV6-5
D: -
J: TRBJ1-6
CDR3: CASSFGQHMYNSPLHF
DNA: TGTGCCAGCAGTTTCGGACAGCATATGTACAATTCACCCCTCCACTTT

size: -
V: TRBV20-1
D: -
J: TRBJ2-3
CDR3: CSARGAVGQYF
DNA: TGCAGTGCTAGGGGGGCCGTGGGGCAGTATTTT

size: -
V: TRBV6-1
D: -
J: TRBJ1-1
CDR3: CASSVRENTEAFF
DNA: TGTGCCAGCAGTGTACGGGAGAACACTGAAGCTTTCTTT

size: -
V: TRBV28
D: TRBD1
J: TRBJ2-7
CDR3: CASSFSLDRGVSYEQYF
DNA: TGTGCCAGCAGTTTTTCTCTGGACAGGGGGGTCTCCTACGAGCAGTACTTC

size: -
V: TRBV28
D: -
J: TRBJ1-2
CDR3: CAGTSGSDGYTF
DNA: TGTGCCGGTACTTCAGGGTCGGATGGCTACACCTTC

size: -
V: TRBV7-9
D: TRBD1
J: TRBJ2-2
CDR3: CASSFEQGRNTGELFF
DNA: TGTGCCAGCAGCTTCGAACAGGGGAGGAACACCGGGGAGCTGTTTTTT

size: -
V: TRBV7-9
D: TRBD2
J: TRBJ2-3
CDR3: CASSLGLSGGTDTQYF
DNA: TGTGCCAGCAGCTTAGGTCTAAGCGGGGGCACAGATACGCAGTATTTT

size: -
V: TRBV11-2
D: TRBD1
J: TRBJ2-3
CDR3: CASSLDRADTQYF
DNA: TGTGCCAGCAGCCTGGACAGGGCAGATACGCAGTATTTT

size: -
V: TRBV28
D: TRBD2
J: TRBJ2-3
CDR3: CASSSLVGGATDTQYF
DNA: TGTGCCAGCAGTTCCCTGGTGGGAGGGGCCACAGATACGCAGTATTTT

size: -
V: TRBV5-5
D: -
J: TRBJ1-2
CDR3: CASSLEDSSNYGYTF
DNA: TGTGCCAGCAGCTTGGAGGACAGCTCTAACTATGGCTACACCTTC

size: once
V: TRBV28
D: -
J: TRBJ1-5
CDR3: CASSPEKYSNQPQHF
DNA: TGTGCCAGCAGTCCAGAAAAATATAGCAATCAGCCCCAGCATTTT

size: -
V: TRBV28
D: TRBD2
J: TRBJ2-5
CDR3: CATQRRELGETQYF
DNA: TGTGCCACACAAAGGCGGGAGCTCGGAGAGACCCAGTACTTC

size: -
V: TRBV6-5
D: -
J: TRBJ2-5
CDR3: CASTERGRETQYF
DNA: TGTGCCAGCACTGAAAGGGGTCGGGAGACCCAGTACTTC

size: -
V: TRBV6-5
D: -
J: TRBJ1-1
CDR3: CASSSTGRHEAFF
DNA: TGTGCCAGCAGTTCCACGGGGAGGCATGAAGCTTTCTTT

size: -
V: TRBV4-2
D: -
J: TRBJ1-4
CDR3: CASSQEEDTVLKLFF
DNA: TGTGCCAGCAGCCAAGAGGAGGATACGGTTTTGAAACTGTTTTTT

size: -
V: TRBV28
D: -
J: TRBJ2-1
CDR3: CASLNPGPGVNEQFF
DNA: TGTGCCAGCCTAAACCCCGGTCCGGGGGTCAATGAGCAGTTCTTC

size: -
V: TRBV7-2
D: TRBD1
J: TRBJ1-6
CDR3: CASSFGTGNNSPLHF
DNA: TGTGCCAGCAGCTTCGGGACAGGGAATAATTCACCCCTCCACTTT

size: -
V: TRBV7-8
D: -
J: TRBJ2-5
CDR3: CASSPRERTQYF
DNA: TGTGCCAGCAGCCCCAGGGAACGGACCCAGTACTTC

size: once
V: TRBV6-5
D: TRBD1
J: TRBJ2-6
CDR3: CASSSQGAGANVLTF
DNA: TGTGCCAGCAGCTCCCAGGGGGCTGGGGCCAACGTCCTGACTTTC

size: -
V: TRBV25-1
D: -
J: TRBJ2-5
CDR3: CASSEFVAVETQYF
DNA: TGTGCCAGCAGTGAATTTGTTGCAGTGGAGACCCAGTACTTC

size: -
V: TRBV27
D: TRBD2
J: TRBJ2-3
CDR3: CASSPFDSLLTSSYLDTQYF
DNA: TGTGCCAGCAGTCCTTTCGACAGTCTTCTGACTAGCTCGTACCTAGATACGCAGTATTTT

size: -
V: TRBV5-5
D: -
J: TRBJ1-4
CDR3: CASSLGTYGPNEKLFF
DNA: TGTGCCAGCAGCTTGGGGACATATGGACCTAATGAAAAACTGTTTTTT

size: -
V: TRBV28
D: -
J: TRBJ1-5
CDR3: CASSLIRQGYEGSNQPQHF
DNA: TGTGCCAGCAGTTTAATAAGGCAGGGATATGAAGGGAGCAATCAGCCCCAGCATTTT

size: -
V: TRBV5-6
D: TRBD2
J: TRBJ2-5
CDR3: CASSLVLRTSGVETQYF
DNA: TGTGCCAGCAGCTTGGTTCTCCGGACTAGCGGGGTAGAGACCCAGTACTTC

size: -
V: TRBV5-4
D: TRBD2
J: TRBJ2-1
CDR3: CASRVAGDSYNEQFF
DNA: TGTGCCAGCAGAGTAGCGGGGGACTCCTACAATGAGCAGTTCTTC

size: -
V: TRBV7-9
D: TRBD1
J: TRBJ1-2
CDR3: CASSFRGDYGYTF
DNA: TGTGCCAGCAGCTTCAGGGGGGACTATGGCTACACCTTC

size: once
V: TRBV27
D: -
J: TRBJ2-1
CDR3: CASSSQGYNEQFF
DNA: TGTGCCAGCAGTTCCCAGGGGTACAATGAGCAGTTCTTC

size: -
V: TRBV5-8
D: TRBD1
J: TRBJ2-6
CDR3: CASSVRQGVHSGANVLTF
DNA: TGTGCCAGCAGCGTACGACAGGGGGTTCACTCTGGGGCCAACGTCCTGACTTTC

size: -
V: TRBV6-5
D: -
J: TRBJ2-3
CDR3: CASSDDGSTDTQYF
DNA: TGTGCCAGCAGTGACGACGGGAGCACAGATACGCAGTATTTT

size: -
V: TRBV27
D: TRBD2
J: TRBJ2-1
CDR3: CASTSGSSYNEQFF
DNA: TGTGCCAGCACTAGCGGGAGCTCCTACAATGAGCAGTTCTTC

size: -
V: TRBV5-1
D: -
J: TRBJ1-2
CDR3: CASSLEGLAGYTF
DNA: TGCGCCAGCAGCTTGGAGGGGTTGGCTGGCTACACCTTC

size: -
V: TRBV7-9
D: TRBD2
J: TRBJ2-3
CDR3: CASSPPTSVNTDTQYF
DNA: TGTGCCAGCAGCCCCCCGACTAGCGTCAACACAGATACGCAGTATTTT

size: few
V: TRBV19
D: -
J: TRBJ1-4
CDR3: CASSFRTATNEKLFF
DNA: TGTGCCAGTAGTTTCCGGACAGCAACTAATGAAAAACTGTTTTTT

size: -
V: TRBV20-1
D: -
J: TRBJ1-1
CDR3: CSAKSLTEAFF
DNA: TGCAGTGCTAAGAGTCTTACTGAAGCTTTCTTT

size: -
V: TRBV5-5
D: -
J: TRBJ1-1
CDR3: CASSLAPGLWSTEAFF
DNA: TGTGCCAGCAGCTTGGCCCCGGGTCTATGGTCCACTGAAGCTTTCTTT

size: -
V: TRBV29-1
D: TRBD2
J: TRBJ2-1
CDR3: CSVLGGRALNEQFF
DNA: TGCAGTGTGCTTGGCGGGAGGGCCTTAAATGAGCAGTTCTTC

size: -
V: TRBV19
D: -
J: TRBJ2-7
CDR3: CASSLQGSSYEQYF
DNA: TGTGCCAGTAGTCTTCAGGGAAGCTCCTACGAGCAGTACTTC

size: -
V: TRBV18
D: -
J: TRBJ2-1
CDR3: CASSPALGDARRGEQFF
DNA: TGTGCCAGCTCACCAGCCTTAGGGGACGCTCGGAGGGGTGAGCAGTTCTTC